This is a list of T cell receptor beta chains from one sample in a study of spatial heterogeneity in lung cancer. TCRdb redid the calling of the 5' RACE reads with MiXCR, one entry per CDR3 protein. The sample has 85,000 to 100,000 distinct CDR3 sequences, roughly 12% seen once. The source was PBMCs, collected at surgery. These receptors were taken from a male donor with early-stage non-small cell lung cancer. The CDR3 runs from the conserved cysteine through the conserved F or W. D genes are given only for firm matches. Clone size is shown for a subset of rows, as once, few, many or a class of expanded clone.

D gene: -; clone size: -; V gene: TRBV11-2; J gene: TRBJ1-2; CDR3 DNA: TGTGCCAGCAGCTTAGATGGGGCAGGCGATGGCTACACCTTC; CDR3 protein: CASSLDGAGDGYTF
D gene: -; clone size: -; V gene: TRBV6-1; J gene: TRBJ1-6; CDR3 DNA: TGTGCCAGCAGTGTTGGGGAAGGCTCACCCCTCCACTTT; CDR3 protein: CASSVGEGSPLHF
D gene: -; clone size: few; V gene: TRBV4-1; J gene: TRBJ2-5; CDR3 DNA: TGCGCCAGCAGCCAAGTGGGGGTACTCCAAGAGACCCAGTACTTC; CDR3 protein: CASSQVGVLQETQYF
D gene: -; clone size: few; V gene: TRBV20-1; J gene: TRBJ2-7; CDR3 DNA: TGCAGTGCTAGTAGGTCCTACGAGCAGTACTTC; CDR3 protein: CSASRSYEQYF
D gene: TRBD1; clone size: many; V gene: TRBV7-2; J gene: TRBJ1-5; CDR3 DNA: TGTGCCAGCAGCCAAAACAGGGGTGGTCAGCCCCAGCATTTT; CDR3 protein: CASSQNRGGQPQHF
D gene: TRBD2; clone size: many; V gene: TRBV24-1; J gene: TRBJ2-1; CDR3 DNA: TGTGCCACCAGTGACCCTGGACTAGCGGGAGCGGGTGAGCAGTTCTTC; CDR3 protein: CATSDPGLAGAGEQFF
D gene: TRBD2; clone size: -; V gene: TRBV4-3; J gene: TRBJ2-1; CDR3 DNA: TGCGCCAGCAGCCCCGGGACTAGCGGGGGTACTGGTGAGCAGTTCTTC; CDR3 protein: CASSPGTSGGTGEQFF
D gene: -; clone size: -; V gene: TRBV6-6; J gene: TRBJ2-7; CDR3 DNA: TGTGCCAGCAGAAATACAGGCGCCCGGGACGAGCAGTACTTC; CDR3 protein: CASRNTGARDEQYF
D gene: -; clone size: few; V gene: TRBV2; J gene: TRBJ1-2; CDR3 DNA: TGTGCCAGCACCGAAGGGTCGGACTATGGCTACACCTTC; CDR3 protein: CASTEGSDYGYTF
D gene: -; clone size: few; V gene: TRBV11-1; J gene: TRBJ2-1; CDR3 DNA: TGTGCCAGCAGCTTAAGGGGTAGCGGAGCCTACAATGAGCAGTTCTTC; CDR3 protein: CASSLRGSGAYNEQFF
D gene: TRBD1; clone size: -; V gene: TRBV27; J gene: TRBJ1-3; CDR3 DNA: TGTGCCAGCAGTCCTCGACAGGGTTATGGAAACACCATATATTTT; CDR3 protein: CASSPRQGYGNTIYF
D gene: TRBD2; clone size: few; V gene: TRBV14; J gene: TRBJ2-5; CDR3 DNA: TGTGCCAGCAGCCGGATCAGCGGGGGAGCCGGCGAAGAGACCCAGTACTTC; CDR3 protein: CASSRISGGAGEETQYF
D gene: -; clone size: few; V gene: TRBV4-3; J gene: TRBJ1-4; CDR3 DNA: TGCGCCAGCAGCCCCGGGACGGCAACTAATGAAAAACTGTTTTTT; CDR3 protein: CASSPGTATNEKLFF
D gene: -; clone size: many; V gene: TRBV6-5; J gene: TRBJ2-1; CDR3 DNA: TGTGCCAGCAGAAACGGTCTAGCCAGCTCCTACAATGAGCAGTTCTTC; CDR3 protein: CASRNGLASSYNEQFF
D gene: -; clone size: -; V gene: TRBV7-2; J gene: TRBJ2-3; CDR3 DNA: TGTGCCAGCAGCATAAACGGACTTAACACAGATACGCAGTATTTT; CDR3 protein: CASSINGLNTDTQYF
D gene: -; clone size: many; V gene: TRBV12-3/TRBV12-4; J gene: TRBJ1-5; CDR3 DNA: TGTGCCAGCAGTTTAGGGGAGGGTCAGCCCCAGCATTTT; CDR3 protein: CASSLGEGQPQHF
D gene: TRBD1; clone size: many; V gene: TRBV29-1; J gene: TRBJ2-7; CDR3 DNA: TGCAGCGTTGGACAGGGGGCCGAGCAGTACTTC; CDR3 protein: CSVGQGAEQYF
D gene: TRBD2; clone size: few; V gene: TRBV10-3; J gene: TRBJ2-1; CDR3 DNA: TGTGCCACCGCCGTCGGTAGCGGGAGCTCCTACAATGAGCAGTTCTTC; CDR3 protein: CATAVGSGSSYNEQFF
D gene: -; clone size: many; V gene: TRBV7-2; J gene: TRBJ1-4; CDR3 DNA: TGTGCCAGCAGCCCCCCGGGGGAAAAACTGTTTTTT; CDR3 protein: CASSPPGEKLFF
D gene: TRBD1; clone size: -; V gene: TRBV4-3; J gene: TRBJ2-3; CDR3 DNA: TGCGCCAGCAGCCTGGGACAGGGAGCAGATACGCAGTATTTT; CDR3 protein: CASSLGQGADTQYF
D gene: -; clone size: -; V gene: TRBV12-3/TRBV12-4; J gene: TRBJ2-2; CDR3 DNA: TGTGCCAGCAGTCCCCACTTGGACGGGGAGCTGTTTTTT; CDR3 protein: CASSPHLDGELFF
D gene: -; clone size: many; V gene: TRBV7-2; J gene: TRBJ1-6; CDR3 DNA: TGTGCCAGCAGCCCCGAACGAAATTCACCCCTCCACTTT; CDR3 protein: CASSPERNSPLHF
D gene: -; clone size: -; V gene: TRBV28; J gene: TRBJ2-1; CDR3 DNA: TGTGCCAGCAGTTTACCCTACGAGTCCCACAATGAGCAGTTCTTC; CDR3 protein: CASSLPYESHNEQFF
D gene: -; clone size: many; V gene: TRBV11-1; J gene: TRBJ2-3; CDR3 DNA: TGTGCCAGCAGCCATGTTACAAAGGGACAAGGTACGCAGTATTTT; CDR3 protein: CASSHVTKGQGTQYF
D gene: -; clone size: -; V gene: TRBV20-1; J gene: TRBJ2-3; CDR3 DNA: TGCAGTGCCCCCGGGAACACAGATACGCAGTATTTT; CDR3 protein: CSAPGNTDTQYF
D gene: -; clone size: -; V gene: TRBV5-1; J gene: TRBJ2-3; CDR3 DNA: TGCGCCAGCAGCTTGATATTGGATACGCAGTATTTT; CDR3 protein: CASSLILDTQYF
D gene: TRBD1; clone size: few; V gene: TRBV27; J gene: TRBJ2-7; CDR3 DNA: TGTGCCAGCAGTTCTGATTTCGGACAGGGTCGGTACGAGCAGTACTTC; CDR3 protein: CASSSDFGQGRYEQYF
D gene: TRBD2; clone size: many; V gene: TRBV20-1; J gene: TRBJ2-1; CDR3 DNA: TGCAGTGCTAGAGGGGGACTAGCGGGATCCGGTGAGCAGTTCTTC; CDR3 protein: CSARGGLAGSGEQFF
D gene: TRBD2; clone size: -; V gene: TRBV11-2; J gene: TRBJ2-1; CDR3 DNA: TGTGCCAGCAGCCCTAGCGGGGGCCTCTATGAGCAGTTCTTC; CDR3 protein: CASSPSGGLYEQFF
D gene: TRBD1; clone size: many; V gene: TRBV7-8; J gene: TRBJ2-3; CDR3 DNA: TGTGCCAGCAGCTTAGGGGGACAGGGCCTAATAGATACGCAGTATTTT; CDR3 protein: CASSLGGQGLIDTQYF
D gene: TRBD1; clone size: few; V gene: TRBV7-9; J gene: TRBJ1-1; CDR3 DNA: TGTGCCAGCAGACCCACAGGGGGAATCACTGAAGCTTTCTTT; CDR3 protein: CASRPTGGITEAFF
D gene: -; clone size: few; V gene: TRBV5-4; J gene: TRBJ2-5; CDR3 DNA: TGTGCCAGCAGTAAGGACAGAGGGCAAGAGACCCAGTACTTC; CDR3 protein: CASSKDRGQETQYF
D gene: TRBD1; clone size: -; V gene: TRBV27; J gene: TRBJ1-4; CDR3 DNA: TGTGCCCCTAATGGGGGAGGGGGCAGTGAAAAACTGTTTTTT; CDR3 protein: CAPNGGGGSEKLFF
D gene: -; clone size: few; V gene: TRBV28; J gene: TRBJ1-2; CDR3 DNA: TGTGCCAGCAGTTTGGGCGACGGCTACACCTTC; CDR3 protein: CASSLGDGYTF
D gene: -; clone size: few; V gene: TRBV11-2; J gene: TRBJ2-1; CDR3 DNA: TGTGCCAGCAGCCCCAGACCGACGGATGAGCAGTTCTTC; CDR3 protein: CASSPRPTDEQFF
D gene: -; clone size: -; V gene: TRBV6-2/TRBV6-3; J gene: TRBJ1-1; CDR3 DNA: TGTGCCAGCAGTTACTCCCCGGGGAACACTGAAGCTTTCTTT; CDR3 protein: CASSYSPGNTEAFF
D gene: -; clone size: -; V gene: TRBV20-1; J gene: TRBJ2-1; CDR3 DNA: TGCAGTGCTGGGTCCGGGGTTCGGGACGATGAGCAGTTCTTC; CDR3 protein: CSAGSGVRDDEQFF
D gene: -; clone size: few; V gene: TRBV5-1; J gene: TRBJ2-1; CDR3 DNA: TGCGCCAGCAGCTCACGGAGCTCCTACAATGAGCAGTTCTTC; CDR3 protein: CASSSRSSYNEQFF
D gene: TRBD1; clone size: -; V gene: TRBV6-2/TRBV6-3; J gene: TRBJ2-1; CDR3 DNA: TGTGCCAGCAGTAAGGGACAGGGCTACAATGAGCAGTTCTTC; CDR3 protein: CASSKGQGYNEQFF
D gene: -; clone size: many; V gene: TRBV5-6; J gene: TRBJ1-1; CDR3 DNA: TGTGCCAGCAGCTTGGTTACAGCGAACACTGAAGCTTTCTTT; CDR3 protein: CASSLVTANTEAFF
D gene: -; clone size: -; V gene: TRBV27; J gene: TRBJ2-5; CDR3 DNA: TGTGCCAGCAGTTCCCCCAGGGTCAGAGAGACCCAGTACTTC; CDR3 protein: CASSSPRVRETQYF
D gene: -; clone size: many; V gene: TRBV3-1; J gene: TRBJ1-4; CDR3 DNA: TGTGCCAGCAGCCCCGGGACGGAATATGAAAAACTGTTTTTT; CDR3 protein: CASSPGTEYEKLFF
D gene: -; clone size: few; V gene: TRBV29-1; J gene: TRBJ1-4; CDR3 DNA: TGCAGCGTTGTCCTCTCAGATGAAAAACTGTTTTTT; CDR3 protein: CSVVLSDEKLFF
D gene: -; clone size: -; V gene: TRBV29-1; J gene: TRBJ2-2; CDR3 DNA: TGCAGCGTTGATGTAGCGAACACCGGGGAGCTGTTTTTT; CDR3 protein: CSVDVANTGELFF